Shown below are 27 T cell receptor beta chains from a single sample sequenced in a study of T cell repertoires in cytomegalovirus infection. TCRdb re-derived calls from the reads in MiXCR, one entry per CDR3 protein. The data contain just under 550,000 distinct CDR3 sequences, around 27% of them singletons. The specimen was PBMCs. Source of these receptors: a human donor in good health (CMV status not recorded). Some clones in this sample may be carry-over from other donors' samples.

There are a few counts of this clonotype. The chain recombines TRBV10-3 with TRBJ1-5; D uncertain. Between the trimmed V and J ends, which lost 3 bases and 0 bases, there was a span of 9 bases. Per the germline V gene, CDR1 is ENHRY and CDR2 is SYGVKD. The CDR3 length is 15 residues. CDR3 loop: CAISEPGVSNQPQHF. CDR3 sequence (DNA): TGTGCCATCAGTGAACCGGGAGTTAGCAATCAGCCCCAGCATTTT.

Notes on this clonotype: Being one base from a much bigger clone, this may be a read error. The CDR3 carries no conserved terminal phenylalanine or tryptophan, so it likely arises from a read error. The chain has TRBV7-6 and TRBJ2-1; D gene ambiguous. CDR3 length: 15 amino acids. Between the trimmed V and J ends, which lost 4 bases and 0 bases, there was a span of 10 bases. Germline V gives CDR1 SGHVS, CDR2 FNYEAQ. The CDR3: CASSSEWGSYNEQFS. For the CDR3, the DNA is TGTGCCAGCAGCTCGGAGTGGGGCTCCTACAATGAGCAGTTCTCC.

The V gene is TRBV28, the J gene TRBJ1-6, with no clear D. V lost 3 bases, J lost 2 bases, and 20 bases lay in between. CDR1 and CDR2 from the germline V gene are MDHEN and SYDVKM. CDR3 length: 19 residues. CDR3 protein: CASSFPRDVGPTYNSPLHF. The CDR3 bases are TGTGCCAGCAGTTTCCCCCGGGATGTCGGACCCACCTATAATTCACCCCTCCACTTT.

This chain joins TRBV28 and TRBJ1-3, with a weak D call TRBD1 (6 bases). The CDR3 is made up of 14 amino acids. The ends were cut back, 9 bases at V and 0 bases at J, with 12 bases in the middle. The germline gives CDR1 MDHEN, CDR2 SYDVKM. The CDR3 DNA reads as TGTGCCAGTTTCCACAGGGCCTCTGGAAACACCATATATTTT. It specifies CASFHRASGNTIYF.

For this clonotype: As the CDR3 is not closed by the conserved phenylalanine or tryptophan, this likely results from a read error. This chain joins TRBV12-5 and TRBJ2-1; TRBD1 aligns across 7 bases. Germline V gene lookup returns CDR1 LGHNT and CDR2 FRNRAP. The ends lost 7 bases at V and 6 bases at J; junction bases unmatched: 6. This CDR3 contains 13 residues. CDR3 DNA sequence: TGTGCTAGTGCCACCGACAGGGCCAATGAGCAGTTCGTC. Translating it yields CASATDRANEQFV.

This clonotype was detected ten times or more. This chain links TRBV7-2 with TRBJ2-1, with 14 positions matching TRBD2. The ends lost 3 bases at V and 10 bases at J; junction bases unmatched: 5. The CDR3 has 15 residues. Germline CDR1 is SGHTA and CDR2 is FQGNSA. The CDR3 region has the DNA TGTGCCAGCAGCTTGGCGACTAGCGGGAGGGCGGAGCAGTTCTTC. It is translated as CASSLATSGRAEQFF. Supplemented by reference TRBV7-2 and TRBJ2-1, the full variable domain reads GAGVSQSPSNKVTEKGKDVELRCDPISGHTALYWYRQSLGQGLEFLIYFQGNSAPDKSGLPSDRFSAERTGGSVSTLTIQRTQQEDSAVYLCASSLATSGRAEQFFGPGTRLTVL.

This clonotype was detected once. The rearrangement links TRBV20-1 to TRBJ2-3; the D is unclear. Germline assignment: CDR1 DFQATT and CDR2 SNEGSKA (reference sequence). The CDR3 length is 11 residues. The CDR3 loop is CSEDPFSAQYF. The CDR3 nucleotides read TGCAGCGAAGACCCGTTTTCGGCGCAGTATTTT.

This clonotype has just a few counts. The rearrangement links TRBV28 to TRBJ1-2; D ambiguous. Per germline, CDR1 MDHEN and CDR2 SYDVKM. V lost 8 bases and J 0 bases, leaving 13 bases between the germline ends. The CDR3 runs to 14 residues. Here the CDR3 DNA reads TGTGCCAGCCGTCTACGAGGACCTAACTATGGCTACACCTTC. Its protein is CASRLRGPNYGYTF.

The chain is built from TRBV6-2 or TRBV6-3 and TRBJ2-3, with TRBD2 matching 9 bases. The length of the CDR3 is 17 residues. CDR1 and CDR2 (germline): MNHEY, SVGEGT. V lost 2 bases, J lost 3 bases, and 9 bases stayed unmatched. DNA for the CDR3: TGTGCCAGCAGTTACAGGGCGGCTAGCGGGACGACAGATACGCAGTATTTT. Its protein is CASSYRAASGTTDTQYF.

In this sample, this clonotype turned up a few times. The V call is TRBV2, the J call TRBJ2-3, with D tentatively TRBD2 (6 bases). CDR1 SNHLY and CDR2 FYNNEI come from the germline V gene. The CDR3 extends over 14 amino acids. The germline V and J ends were trimmed by 3 bases and 4 bases, with 11 bases remaining between them. CDR3: CASSDPGSADTQYF. For the CDR3, the DNA is TGTGCCAGCAGTGACCCCGGGAGTGCAGATACGCAGTATTTT.

V is TRBV12-3 or TRBV12-4 and J is TRBJ2-3; D is ambiguous. Trimming cost V 6 bases and J 3 bases, with 10 bases left between them. The CDR3 contains 13 residues. The chain's CDR3 is CASRSPGTDTQYF. The CDR3 DNA sequence: TGTGCCAGCAGGTCCCCTGGAACAGATACGCAGTATTTT.

At least ten counts were recorded for this clonotype. J is TRBJ2-7 and V is TRBV7-9; D possibly corresponds to TRBD1 (6 bases). CDR3 length: 13 amino acids. The V end was cut by 5 bases, the J end by 8 bases, with 16 bases between. Germline CDR1 is SEHNR and CDR2 is FQNEAQ (reference sequence). The CDR3 here is CASSDFGTRQQYF. CDR3 DNA sequence: TGTGCCAGCAGCGACTTTGGGACAAGACAGCAGTACTTC.

The chain couples TRBV28 to TRBJ2-3; 8 bases line up with TRBD2. J was trimmed by 0 bases and V by 2 bases; bases with no gene match: 13. The CDR3 has 19 residues. Germline lookup yields CDR1 MDHEN and CDR2 SYDVKM. The CDR3 protein is CASSLATILAGVSTDTQYF. DNA of the CDR3: TGTGCCAGCAGTTTAGCCACTATTCTAGCGGGTGTTAGCACAGATACGCAGTATTTT.

With regard to this clonotype: The junction differs from germline at one of its ends, possibly a read error. V is TRBV4-1 and J is TRBJ2-5; 8 bases line up with TRBD2. This CDR3 has 14 residues. CDR1 MGHRA and CDR2 YSYEKL come from the germline V gene. The CDR3 protein is CASSQAGAAETQYF. CDR3 DNA sequence: TGTGCCAGCAGCCAAGCGGGAGCGGCAGAGACCCAGTACTTC.

Many counts were recorded for this clonotype. The CDR3 DNA is TGTGCCAGCAGCTACGTGGGGACAGATACGCAGTATTTT. The encoded protein is CASSYVGTDTQYF. The J gene is TRBJ2-3, the V gene TRBV7-2, with D uncertain. Germline values: CDR1 SGHTA, CDR2 FQGNSA. There are 13 residues in the CDR3. The germline V and J ends were trimmed by 4 bases and 3 bases, with 8 bases remaining between them. Variable domain in full (rest from reference TRBV7-2 and TRBJ2-3): GAGVSQSPSNKVTEKGKDVELRCDPISGHTALYWYRQSLGQGLEFLIYFQGNSAPDKSGLPSDRFSAERTGGSVSTLTIQRTQQEDSAVYLCASSYVGTDTQYFGPGTRLTVL.

The V gene is TRBV6-6, the J gene TRBJ2-6; possible D gene TRBD2, 5 bases. The CDR3 has 19 residues. Germline V gives CDR1 MNHNY, CDR2 SVGAGI (reference sequence). The V end lost 6 bases, the J end lost 1 base, and 22 bases lay between the germline ends. Written as DNA, the CDR3 is TGTGCCAGCAGCCCGTTTTTTTGGGTTAGAGGGTCTGGGGCCAACGTCCTGACTTTC. Its protein product is CASSPFFWVRGSGANVLTF.

This clonotype was observed a handful of times. This chain joins TRBV7-2 and TRBJ2-1, with D perhaps assigned TRBD1 or TRBD2 (5 bases each). V dropped 5 bases and J dropped 8 bases, with 10 bases sitting between them. CDR1 and CDR2 (germline): SGHTA, FQGNSA. The CDR3 extends over 12 amino acids. The CDR3 bases are TGTGCCAGCAGCGTCGTGGGGGATGAGCAGTTCTTC. It specifies CASSVVGDEQFF.

This rearrangement joins TRBV18 to TRBJ1-3; D remains ambiguous. V lost 0 bases to trimming and J lost 2 bases, with 8 bases between them. The CDR3 spans 15 residues. CDR1 is KGHSH and CDR2 is LQKENI in the germline V gene. The CDR3 protein is CASSPPAVTGNTIYF. DNA for the CDR3: TGTGCCAGCTCACCACCGGCAGTAACTGGAAACACCATATATTTT.

The chain is built from TRBV9 and TRBJ2-3, with D possibly being TRBD2 (5 bases). V shed 4 bases and J shed 5 bases, with 11 bases lying between them. CDR1 and CDR2 from the germline V gene are SGDLS and YYNGEE. The CDR3 is made up of 13 amino acids. The CDR3 coding sequence is TGTGCCAGCAGCATGGAGGTGGGAGATACGCAGTATTTT. Its translation is CASSMEVGDTQYF. Together with reference TRBV9 and TRBJ2-3, the CDR3 gives the full variable domain: DSGVTQTPKHLITATGQRVTLRCSPRSGDLSVYWYQQSLDQGLQFLIQYYNGEERAKGNILERFSAQQFPDLHSELNLSSLELGDSALYFCASSMEVGDTQYFGPGTRLTVL.

This chain uses TRBV29-1 with TRBJ2-3, with D perhaps TRBD1 (5 bases). The CDR3 loop spans 16 amino acids. Deletions cut 3 bases from V and 2 bases from J, with 18 bases between. The germline CDR1 and CDR2 sequences are SQVTM and ANQGSEA. Here the CDR3 reads CSVDRGHGSSTDTQYF. CDR3 DNA: TGCAGCGTTGATCGAGGACACGGCAGCTCCACAGATACGCAGTATTTT.

Ten or more counts support this clonotype. The gene calls are TRBV11-2 and TRBJ2-7; 8 bases line up with TRBD2. The V gene's germline CDR1 is SGHAT and CDR2 FQNNGV. This CDR3 comprises 15 residues. V shed 5 bases, J shed 3 bases, and the junction held 9 bases outside the gene matches. CDR3 sequence (DNA): TGTGCCAGCAGCCTCCGTCTCGGGGGGGACTACGAGCAGTACGTC. Translation: CASSLRLGGDYEQYV.

The CDR3 DNA reads TGTGCCAGTACCGATGTACAGGCCTCCTCCTACAATGAGCAGTTCTTC. Translated, it gives CASTDVQASSYNEQFF. The J gene is TRBJ2-1, the V gene TRBV19; possibly TRBD1 for D (5 bases). CDR3 length: 16 residues. V was trimmed by 7 bases and J by 0 bases, leaving 16 bases between them. CDR1 is LNHDA, CDR2 SQIVND, per germline (reference sequence).

The chain couples TRBV29-1 to TRBJ1-5; D ambiguous. Germline lookup yields CDR1 SQVTM and CDR2 ANQGSEA. The ends were cut back, 6 bases at V and 4 bases at J, with 13 bases in the middle. The CDR3 spans 13 residues. The CDR3, as DNA: TGCAGCGTGGGAGGCAACACTAATCAGCCCCAGCATTTT. It specifies CSVGGNTNQPQHF. The complete variable domain, with remaining parts taken from reference TRBV29-1 and TRBJ1-5, reads SAVISQKPSRDICQRGTSLTIQCQVDSQVTMMFWYRQQPGQSLTLIATANQGSEATYESGFVIDKFPISRPNLTFSTLTVSNMSPEDSSIYLCSVGGNTNQPQHFGDGTRLSIL.

The V gene is TRBV12-3 or TRBV12-4, the J gene TRBJ2-3, with D possibly matching TRBD2 (6 bases). The CDR3 has 14 residues. The ends were cut back, 5 bases at V and 5 bases at J, with 14 bases in the middle. The CDR3 DNA follows: TGTGCCAGCAGTCCCGCCTCGCGGGGAGATACGCAGTATTTT. It specifies CASSPASRGDTQYF.

The chain carries TRBV4-2 and TRBJ2-7, with D unresolved. The ends were cut back, 0 bases at V and 3 bases at J, with 12 bases in the middle. The V gene's germline CDR1 is LGHNA and CDR2 YNFKEQ. This CDR3 comprises 15 residues. The CDR3 nucleotides read TGTGCCAGCAGCCAAGATGCGCAGCTTCTCTACGAGCAGTACTTC. It yields the protein CASSQDAQLLYEQYF.

The chain carries TRBV19 and TRBJ2-2; 11 nucleotides agree with TRBD2. Trimming removed 5 bases from V and 0 bases from J; junction bases left unmatched: 11. From germline, CDR1 is LNHDA and CDR2 SQIVND (reference sequence). The CDR3 consists of 19 residues. This CDR3 reads CASSPSTSGIPPNTGELFF. The CDR3 DNA reads TGTGCCAGTAGTCCCTCGACTAGCGGGATCCCCCCGAACACCGGGGAGCTGTTTTTT. Drawing the rest from reference TRBV19 and TRBJ2-2, the complete variable domain is DGGITQSPKYLFRKEGQNVTLSCEQNLNHDAMYWYRQDPGQGLRLIYYSQIVNDFQKGDIAEGYSVSREKKESFPLTVTSAQKNPTAFYLCASSPSTSGIPPNTGELFFGEGSRLTVL.

This clonotype has just a few counts. DNA of the CDR3: TGTGCCATCAGCGACAGGCGCGACACCGGGGAGCTGTTTTTT. Its protein product is CAISDRRDTGELFF. V is TRBV10-3 and J is TRBJ2-2; perhaps TRBD1 as D (6 bases). The CDR3 consists of 14 residues. Trimming took 6 bases from V and 3 from J, leaving 11 bases between them. Germline CDR1 ENHRY, CDR2 SYGVKD.